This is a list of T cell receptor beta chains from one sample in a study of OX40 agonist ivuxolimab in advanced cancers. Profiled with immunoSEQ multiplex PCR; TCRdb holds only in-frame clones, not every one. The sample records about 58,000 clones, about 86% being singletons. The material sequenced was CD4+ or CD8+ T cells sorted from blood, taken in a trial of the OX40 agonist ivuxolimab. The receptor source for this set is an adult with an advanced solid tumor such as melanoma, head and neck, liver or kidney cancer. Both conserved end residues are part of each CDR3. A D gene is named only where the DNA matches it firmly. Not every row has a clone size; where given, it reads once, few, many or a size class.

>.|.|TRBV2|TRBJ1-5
TGTGCCAGCAGTCGGCGGGGAACCTATAGCAATCAGCCCCAGCATTTT
CASSRRGTYSNQPQHF
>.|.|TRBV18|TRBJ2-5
TGTGCCAGCTCACCACTTGGCACCGAAGAGACCCAGTACTTC
CASSPLGTEETQYF
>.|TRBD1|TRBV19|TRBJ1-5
TGTGCCAGTAGCCGACAGGGGGGAAAGACAGATCAGCCCCAGCATTTT
CASSRQGGKTDQPQHF
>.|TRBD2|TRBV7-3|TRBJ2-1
TGTGCCAGCAGCCCGACCCTGACTAGCGTTGAGCAGTTCTTC
CASSPTLTSVEQFF
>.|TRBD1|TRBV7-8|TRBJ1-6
TGTGCCAGCAGCCTGACAGGGGTTGATGGTTCACCCCTCCACTTT
CASSLTGVDGSPLHF
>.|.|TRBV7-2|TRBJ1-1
TGTGCCAGCAGCTTCCCCCCGGGCCAGGGAGCTTTCTTT
CASSFPPGQGAFF
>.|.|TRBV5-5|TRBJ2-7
TGTGCCAGCAGAAGTCGGGGGAATACCTACGAGCAGTACTTC
CASRSRGNTYEQYF
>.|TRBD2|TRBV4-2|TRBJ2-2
TGTGCCAGCAGCCAAGTTGGCTATTTCTTGCGGGGGGAGGCCGGGGAGCTGTTTTTT
CASSQVGYFLRGEAGELFF
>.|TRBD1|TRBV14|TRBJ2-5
TGTGCCAGCAGCCAAGATCGGGCGGGACAGGACTTCCAAGAGACCCAGTACTTC
CASSQDRAGQDFQETQYF
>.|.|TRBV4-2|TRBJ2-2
TGTGCCAGCAGCCAAGGTCTGGGGTTCTACACCGGGGAGCTGTTTTTT
CASSQGLGFYTGELFF
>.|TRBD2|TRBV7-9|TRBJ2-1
TGTGCCAGCAGCTTCGCTAGCGGGGGGTATGAGCAGTTCTTC
CASSFASGGYEQFF
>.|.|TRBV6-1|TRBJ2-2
TGTGCCAGCCAGAGGGCCACCGGGGAGCTGTTTTTT
CASQRATGELFF
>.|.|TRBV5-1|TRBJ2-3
TGCGCCAGCAGCTTGGTTGGGGGCCGGGATACGCAGTATTTT
CASSLVGGRDTQYF
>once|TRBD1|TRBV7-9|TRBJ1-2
TGTGCCAGCAGCTTAGCGGGACAGGGGGCGCATGGCTACACCTTC
CASSLAGQGAHGYTF
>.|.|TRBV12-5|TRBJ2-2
TGTGCTAGTGGTTTGCTGGCGGGGCCCACCGGGGAGCTGTTTTTT
CASGLLAGPTGELFF
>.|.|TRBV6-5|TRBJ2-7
TGTGCCAGCAAGAAGACAGCCGGGTACGAGCAGTACTTC
CASKKTAGYEQYF
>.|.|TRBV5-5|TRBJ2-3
TGTGCCAGCAGCTCCCCTAGCACAGATACGCAGTATTTT
CASSSPSTDTQYF
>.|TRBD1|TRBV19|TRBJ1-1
TGTGCCAGTAGCCCGGACAGGGGGAACACTGAAGCTTTCTTT
CASSPDRGNTEAFF
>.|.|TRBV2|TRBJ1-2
TGTGCCAGCAGTGGGGGCAGGGTCTATGGCTACACCTTC
CASSGGRVYGYTF
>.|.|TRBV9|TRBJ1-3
TGTGCCAGCAGCGCGGGAGGGGTTCCCCCTGGAAACACCATATATTTT
CASSAGGVPPGNTIYF
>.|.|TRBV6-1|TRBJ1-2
TGTGCCAGCAGTCTTAAGGGGACAACAGGTGGGGGCTACACCTTC
CASSLKGTTGGGYTF
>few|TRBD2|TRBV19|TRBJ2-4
TGTGCCACCAAGGGGACTAGCGGGGACCGAGCCAAAAACATTCAGTACTTC
CATKGTSGDRAKNIQYF
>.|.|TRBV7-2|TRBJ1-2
TGTGCCAGCAGCTTGGAACAAAGCTATGGCTACACCTTC
CASSLEQSYGYTF
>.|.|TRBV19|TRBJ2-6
TGTGCCAGTAGATTGGGGGGGCCCCCCTCTGGGGCCAACGTCCTGACTTTC
CASRLGGPPSGANVLTF
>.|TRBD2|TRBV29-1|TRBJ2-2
TGCAGCGTTACCGGACTAGCGGGGGGGCCAATGAACACCGGGGAGCTGTTTTTT
CSVTGLAGGPMNTGELFF
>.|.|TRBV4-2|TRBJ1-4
TGTGCCAGCAGCCAATCCCCGCCAGGGTGGGGTGAAAAACTGTTTTTT
CASSQSPPGWGEKLFF
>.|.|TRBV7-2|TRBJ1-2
TGTGCCAGCAGCTCCCTAGGACAGCGGACTAACTATGGCTACACCTTC
CASSSLGQRTNYGYTF
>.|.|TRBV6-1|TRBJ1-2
TGTGCCAGCAGGACCCCTCCAGGGAACTATGGCTACACCTTC
CASRTPPGNYGYTF
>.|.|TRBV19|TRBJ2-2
TGTGCCAGTAGTCCCCCACAGGGTTGGTACACCGGGGAGCTGTTTTTT
CASSPPQGWYTGELFF
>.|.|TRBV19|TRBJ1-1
TGTGCCAGTAGTACCTCAGCGGGCTGGACTGAAGCTTTCTTT
CASSTSAGWTEAFF
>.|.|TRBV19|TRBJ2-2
TGTGCCAGTCAGGATATCGGGGTGACCGGGGAGCTGTTTTTT
CASQDIGVTGELFF
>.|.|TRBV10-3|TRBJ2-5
TGTGCCATCAGTGAGGAGAGGACGCTCCAAGAGACCCAGTACTTC
CAISEERTLQETQYF
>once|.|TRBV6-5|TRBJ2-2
TGTGCCAGCAGTTACCAGCCGGGACAGAACACCGGGGAGCTGTTTTTT
CASSYQPGQNTGELFF
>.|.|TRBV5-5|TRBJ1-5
TGTGCCAGCAGCTTTTGGGGAAACAATCAGCCCCAGCATTTT
CASSFWGNNQPQHF
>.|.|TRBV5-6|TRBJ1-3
TGTGCCAGCAGCAAGGGACACCTTATCTCTGGAAACACCATATATTTT
CASSKGHLISGNTIYF
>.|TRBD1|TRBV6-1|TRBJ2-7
TGTGCCAGCAGTGAAGTTGTCCTGGGGAGACAGGGGCGAGGGGAGCAGTACTTC
CASSEVVLGRQGRGEQYF
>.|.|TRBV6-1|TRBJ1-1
TGTGCCAGCAATGATAGGGGGAAGGGGAGCACTGAAGCTTTCTTT
CASNDRGKGSTEAFF
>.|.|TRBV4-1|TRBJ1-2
TGCGCCAGCAGCCAGATGGGGTGGCAGGGAATTTTGTATGGCTACACCTTC
CASSQMGWQGILYGYTF
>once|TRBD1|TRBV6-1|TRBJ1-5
TGTGCCAGTCGACCGGGACAGTACAATCAGCCCCAGCATTTT
CASRPGQYNQPQHF
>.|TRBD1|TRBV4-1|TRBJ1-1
TGCGCCAGCAGCCAGGCCAACAGGGGCCAGCTGAGAGAAGCTTTCTTT
CASSQANRGQLREAFF
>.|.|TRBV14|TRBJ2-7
TGTGCCAGCAGCCAAGATAGGGTAAGAAAAAACGAGCAGTACTTC
CASSQDRVRKNEQYF
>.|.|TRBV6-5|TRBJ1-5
TGTGCCAGCAGTTACGGCAGCTCAAATCAGCCCCAGCATTTT
CASSYGSSNQPQHF
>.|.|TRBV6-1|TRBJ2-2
TGTGCCAGCAGTGATGGTAACACCGGGGAGCTGTTTTTT
CASSDGNTGELFF
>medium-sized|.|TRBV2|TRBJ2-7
TGTGCCAGCAGTGCTCAGGGTTTAAACTACGAGCAGTACTTC
CASSAQGLNYEQYF
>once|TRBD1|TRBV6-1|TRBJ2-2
TGTGCCAGCAGACGGACAGGGGAAAACACCGGGGAGCTGTTTTTT
CASRRTGENTGELFF
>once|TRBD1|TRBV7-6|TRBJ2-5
TGTGCCAGCAGCTCACCCGGGACAGCACAAGAGACCCAGTACTTC
CASSSPGTAQETQYF
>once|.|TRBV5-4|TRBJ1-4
TGTGCCAGCAGCCTGTGGGTTGGAGGGGCTAATGAAAAACTGTTTTTT
CASSLWVGGANEKLFF
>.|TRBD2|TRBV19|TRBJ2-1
TGTGCCGCGCGGGGGTCTCACTTGAACAATGAGCAGTTCTTC
CAARGSHLNNEQFF
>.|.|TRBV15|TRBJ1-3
TGTGCCACCAGCAGCCGACAGGTCCTAGGGAACACCATATATTTT
CATSSRQVLGNTIYF